This is a list of T cell receptor beta chains from one sample in a study of shared clonotypes between healthy human individuals. Profiling relied on immunoSEQ multiplex PCR, and the TCRdb table lists in-frame clones only, not all of them. Of more than 2 million clones listed, around 95% were seen once; the top ten hold 0.1% to 0.15%. Sequences were obtained from naive CD4+ T cells sorted from blood. The source of these receptors is a young man in good health. Each CDR3 is given with its conserved first and last residue. Each record gives: J gene, D gene, clone size, CDR3 length, V gene, CDR3 DNA, CDR3 protein. The D gene is left open where the match is weak. Rows may omit the clone size; those that give it use once, few, many or a size class.

TRBJ2-3 TRBD1 - 15 TRBV5-1 TGCGCCAGCAGCACCCCGACAGGGGGCACCGATACGCAGTATTTT CASSTPTGGTDTQYF
TRBJ2-4 TRBD1 - 15 TRBV28 TGTGCCAGCAGCGCGACAGGGGGAGCCAAAAACATTCAGTACTTC CASSATGGAKNIQYF
TRBJ1-2 TRBD1 - 16 TRBV28 TGTGCCAGCAGTTTATTCTCGGCAGGGGGTGACTATGGCTACACCTTC CASSLFSAGGDYGYTF
TRBJ1-3 TRBD1 - 14 TRBV28 TGTGCCAGCAGGGCTGGGACAGCAGGAAACACCATATATTTT CASRAGTAGNTIYF
TRBJ2-2 TRBD2 once 17 TRBV6-1 TGTGCCAGCAGTGCCTGGACTAGCGGGAGGGGCACCGGGGAGCTGTTTTTT CASSAWTSGRGTGELFF
TRBJ1-1 - - 16 TRBV5-1 TGCGCCAGCAGCTTGCCCCGGACAGCCTCGAACACTGAAGCTTTCTTT CASSLPRTASNTEAFF
TRBJ1-3 - - 16 TRBV7-6 TGTGCCAGCAGCTTACTGGACAAGGCCCAAGGAAACACCATATATTTT CASSLLDKAQGNTIYF
TRBJ1-1 - - 12 TRBV30 TGTGCCTGGAGGGGAGATCGGACTGAAGCTTTCTTT CAWRGDRTEAFF
TRBJ2-7 - - 16 TRBV9 TGTGCCAGCAGCCCAGGCGGGGGACACATGGTACGCGAGCAGTACTTC CASSPGGGHMVREQYF
TRBJ2-1 TRBD2 - 14 TRBV6-6 TGTGCCAGCAGTGACGGGACTACCTACAATGAGCAGTTCTTC CASSDGTTYNEQFF
TRBJ2-1 TRBD2 once 22 TRBV12-5 TGTGCTAGTGGTTTGGTACTGGGAGGGATTAATTATAGCGGGAGGGGGCACAATGAGCAGTTCTTC CASGLVLGGINYSGRGHNEQFF
TRBJ2-1 - once 17 TRBV5-1 TGCGCCAGCAGCTTGGATCCTCTTACGGTCACCCACAATGAGCAGTTCTTC CASSLDPLTVTHNEQFF
TRBJ2-1 - - 14 TRBV28 TGTGCCAGCAGTGGGAGACAGTTTTACAATGAGCAGTTCTTC CASSGRQFYNEQFF
TRBJ1-5 - - 16 TRBV18 TGTGCCAGCTCACCGTTTCAGGATGACCGCGGTCAGCCCCAGCATTTT CASSPFQDDRGQPQHF
TRBJ1-5 TRBD1 - 13 TRBV2 TGTGCCAGCAGGAGGGACAGGAATCAGCCCCAGCATTTT CASRRDRNQPQHF
TRBJ2-1 - - 13 TRBV11-3 TGTGCCAGCAGCTTAAGTAGAGCCAATGAGCAGTTCTTC CASSLSRANEQFF
TRBJ2-1 TRBD1 few 13 TRBV7-6 TGTGCCAGCAGCGACAGGGTGGATAATGAGCAGTTCTTC CASSDRVDNEQFF
TRBJ2-1 TRBD1 - 15 TRBV4-1 TGCGCCAGCAGGCGGAAGGGGGCGTTGGACAATGAGCAGTTCTTC CASRRKGALDNEQFF
TRBJ1-4 - - 16 TRBV2 TGTGCCAGCAGTGAAGCTAGCAGGAAGAGTCCTGAAAAACTGTTTTTT CASSEASRKSPEKLFF
TRBJ1-6 - - 15 TRBV7-9 TGTGCCAGCAGCTGGGCCCTGGACGGGTTGTCACCCCTCCACTTT CASSWALDGLSPLHF
TRBJ1-4 - - 16 TRBV5-1 TGCGCCAGCAGCTTGGAGGGGAGCGCAACTAATGAAAAACTGTTTTTT CASSLEGSATNEKLFF
TRBJ1-5 TRBD1 - 17 TRBV28 TGTGCCAGCAGCCGGGGGACAGGCCCTTATAGCAATCAGCCCCAGCATTTT CASSRGTGPYSNQPQHF
TRBJ2-5 TRBD2 - 16 TRBV29-1 TGCAGCGTTGAGGAAAGAGACCTTAGCGGGAGGGAGACCCAGTACTTC CSVEERDLSGRETQYF
TRBJ1-1 TRBD1 - 15 TRBV5-1 TGCGCCAGCAGCTTCCGTGAGGGGGCTGGGACTGAAGCTTTCTTT CASSFREGAGTEAFF
TRBJ2-3 TRBD2 - 15 TRBV10-2 TGCGGCAGTAAAGGCACTAGCGAATACACAGATACGCAGTATTTT CGSKGTSEYTDTQYF
TRBJ2-1 - - 14 TRBV6-5 TGTGCCAGCAGTTACGGTCCAAAAGGGGATGAGCAGTTCTTC CASSYGPKGDEQFF
TRBJ2-3 TRBD1 - 14 TRBV11-2 TGTGCCAGCAGCCGCAGGGGGATCACAGATACGCAGTATTTT CASSRRGITDTQYF
TRBJ1-5 - - 15 TRBV27 TGTGCCAGCAGTTTATACGGGTCCGGCAATCAGCCCCAGCATTTT CASSLYGSGNQPQHF
TRBJ1-6 TRBD1 once 16 TRBV28 TGTGCCAGCAGCCCACCCCGACAGGGCTTAGGTTCACCCCTCCACTTT CASSPPRQGLGSPLHF
TRBJ2-5 TRBD1 - 16 TRBV5-5 TGTGCCAGCAGCCCAGCCGGGACAGGGGCATGGGGGACCCAGTACTTC CASSPAGTGAWGTQYF
TRBJ1-2 - few 15 TRBV7-9 TGTGCCAGCAGCCTCCGGGACGCAGATGACTATGGCTACACCTTC CASSLRDADDYGYTF
TRBJ1-6 TRBD1 - 16 TRBV6-5 TGTGCCAGCAGTTACGTACAACAGGGGGCGAATTCACCCCTCCACTTT CASSYVQQGANSPLHF
TRBJ1-5 - - 18 TRBV11-2 TGTGCCAGCAGCTTAGTGGCCAGGGAGACATATAGCAATCAGCCCCAGCATTTT CASSLVARETYSNQPQHF
TRBJ1-1 - - 16 TRBV11-2 TGTGCCAGCAGCAGTTGGGGGCGCGGCCTTAACACTGAAGCTTTCTTT CASSSWGRGLNTEAFF
TRBJ1-4 TRBD1 - 14 TRBV14 TGTGCCAGCATCCGGGACAGAACTAATGAAAAACTGTTTTTT CASIRDRTNEKLFF
TRBJ2-2 TRBD1 - 16 TRBV2 TGTGCCAGCAGTCTAGGGGGACAGGGGAAAGCCGGGGAGCTGTTTTTT CASSLGGQGKAGELFF
TRBJ2-1 TRBD1 - 15 TRBV29-1 TGCAGCCTGAGCTCGACAGGGAGTTTTGCCAATGAGCAGTTCTTC CSLSSTGSFANEQFF
TRBJ2-7 TRBD1 - 14 TRBV2 TGTGCCAGCAGACCGACAGGGGGAGTCGTCGAGCAGTACTTC CASRPTGGVVEQYF
TRBJ2-3 TRBD1 - 14 TRBV25-1 TGTGCCAGCAGTATCCCGGGACAGGGGAATACGCAGTATTTT CASSIPGQGNTQYF
TRBJ2-1 - - 12 TRBV7-9 TGTGCCAGCAGCCAACCCCAGGATCAGCAGTTCTTC CASSQPQDQQFF
TRBJ2-2 - - 14 TRBV6-5 TGTGCCAGCAGTACCACTCCCAATACCGGGGAGCTGTTTTTT CASSTTPNTGELFF
TRBJ1-2 - - 16 TRBV6-6 TGTGCCAGCAGTTACTCTCAGCAGTCGGGTTGGTATGGCTACACCTTC CASSYSQQSGWYGYTF
TRBJ1-2 TRBD1 once 19 TRBV4-2 TGTGCCAGCAGCCAAGATAAAGGGGGCTGGGACCCGATCAGGGATGGCTACACCTTC CASSQDKGGWDPIRDGYTF
TRBJ2-7 TRBD1 once 14 TRBV6-5 TGTGCCAGCAGTTACTCCGGACAGGCAAACGAGCAGTACTTC CASSYSGQANEQYF
TRBJ2-3 - - 14 TRBV4-3 TGCGCCAGCAGCCAAGGGTCGGGAGTGGATACGCAGTATTTT CASSQGSGVDTQYF
TRBJ1-6 TRBD1 - 14 TRBV27 TGTGCCAGCAGTGCCGACAGGGGCGCTTCACCCCTCCACTTT CASSADRGASPLHF
TRBJ2-3 - - 14 TRBV7-9 TGTGCCAGCAGCTTTACTAGGAGCACAGATACGCAGTATTTT CASSFTRSTDTQYF
TRBJ1-2 - - 13 TRBV10-3 TGTGCCATCACCGGAGGGGGAGACTATGGCTACACCTTC CAITGGGDYGYTF
TRBJ1-5 TRBD1 - 15 TRBV28 TGTGCCAGCAGCATCACAGGGGGTCCCGTCCTGGCCCAGCATTTT CASSITGGPVLAQHF
TRBJ1-3 - - 14 TRBV5-1 TGCGCCAGCAGCAAAGCATACTCTGGAAACACCATATATTTT CASSKAYSGNTIYF
TRBJ1-5 TRBD1 - 18 TRBV5-3 TGTGCCAGAAGCTTCCATTACAGCGGGACAGGGAGCAATCAGCCCCAGCATTTT CARSFHYSGTGSNQPQHF
TRBJ2-2 TRBD1 - 15 TRBV29-1 TGCAGCGTTCCACGACAGGGGTCATTGACCGGGGAGCTGTTTTTT CSVPRQGSLTGELFF
TRBJ2-2 - - 16 TRBV2 TGTGCCAGCAGTCGCGACAGCGTGAGCAACACCGGGGAGCTGTTTTTT CASSRDSVSNTGELFF
TRBJ2-1 - once 15 TRBV11-2 TGTGCCAGCAGCTCCCTCGGCAGAAAGGACAATGAGCAGTTCTTC CASSSLGRKDNEQFF